This T cell receptor beta chain was identified during a study of identical twins. Each CDR3 protein gets one entry after TCRdb re-called the 5' RACE reads with MiXCR. The table has 400,000 to 600,000 distinct CDR3 sequences, 20% to 25% seen once. Per germline, CDR1 SGHRS and CDR2 YFSETQ. V lost 1 base and J lost 8, with 12 bases in between. The CDR3 is 14 amino acids. This sample was shared with a second study, whose subject was yellow fever vaccine responses in identical twins.

The TCR sequence derives from a woman aged 18-29 years in good health. Source material: CD4+ T cells sorted from blood. The rearrangement links TRBV5-1 to TRBJ2-2, with unresolved D. CDR3 sequence: CASSLSRSAGELFF. CDR3 nucleotide sequence: TGCGCCAGCAGCTTGTCCCGGTCGGCAGGGGAGCTGTTTTTT.